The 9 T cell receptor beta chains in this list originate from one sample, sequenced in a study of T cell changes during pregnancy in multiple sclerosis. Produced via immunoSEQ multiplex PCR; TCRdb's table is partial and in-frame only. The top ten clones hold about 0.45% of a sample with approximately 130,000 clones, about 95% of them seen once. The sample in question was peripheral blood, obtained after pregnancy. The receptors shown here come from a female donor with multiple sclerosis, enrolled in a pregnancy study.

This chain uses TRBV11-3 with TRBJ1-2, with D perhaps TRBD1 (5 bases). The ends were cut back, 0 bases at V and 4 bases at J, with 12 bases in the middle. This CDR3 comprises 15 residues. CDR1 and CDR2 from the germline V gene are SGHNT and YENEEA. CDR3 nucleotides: TGTGCCAGCAGCTTAGATAGGAGACAGATCTATGGCTACACCTTC. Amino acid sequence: CASSLDRRQIYGYTF.

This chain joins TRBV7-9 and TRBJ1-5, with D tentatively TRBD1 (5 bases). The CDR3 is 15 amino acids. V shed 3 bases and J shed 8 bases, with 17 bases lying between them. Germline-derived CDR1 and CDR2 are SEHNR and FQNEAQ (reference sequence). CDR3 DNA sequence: TGTGCCAGCAGCTTCGATATTGTCGAAGGGGAGCCCCAGCATTTT. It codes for CASSFDIVEGEPQHF.

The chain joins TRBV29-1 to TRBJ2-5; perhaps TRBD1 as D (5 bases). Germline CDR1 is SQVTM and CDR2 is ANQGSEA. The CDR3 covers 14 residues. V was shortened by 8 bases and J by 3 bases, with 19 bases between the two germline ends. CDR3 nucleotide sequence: TGCAGCTTCAGCCTCAGGGTTGGGGAAGAGACCCAGTACTTC. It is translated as CSFSLRVGEETQYF.

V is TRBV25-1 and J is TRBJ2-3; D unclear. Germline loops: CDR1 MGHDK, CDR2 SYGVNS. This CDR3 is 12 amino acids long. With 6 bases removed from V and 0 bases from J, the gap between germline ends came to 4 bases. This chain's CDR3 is CASSISTDTQYF. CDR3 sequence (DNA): TGTGCCAGCAGCATCAGCACAGATACGCAGTATTTT. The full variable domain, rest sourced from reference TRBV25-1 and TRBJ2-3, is EADIYQTPRYLVIGTGKKITLECSQTMGHDKMYWYQQDPGMELHLIHYSYGVNSTEKGDLSSESTVSRIRTEHFPLTLESARPSHTSQYLCASSISTDTQYFGPGTRLTVL.

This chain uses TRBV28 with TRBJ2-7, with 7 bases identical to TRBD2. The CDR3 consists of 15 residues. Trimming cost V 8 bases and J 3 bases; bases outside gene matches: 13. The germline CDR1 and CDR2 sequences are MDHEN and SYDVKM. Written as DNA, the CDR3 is TGTGCCAGCGGAAACCCCGGGACTAAGATCTACGAGCAGTACTTC. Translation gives CASGNPGTKIYEQYF.

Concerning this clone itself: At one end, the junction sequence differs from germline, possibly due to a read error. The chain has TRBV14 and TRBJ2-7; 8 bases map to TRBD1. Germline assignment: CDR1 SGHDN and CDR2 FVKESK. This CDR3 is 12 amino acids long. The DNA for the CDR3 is TGTGCCAGCAGCCCAGGGGACAGGCCAACCACCTTC. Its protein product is CASSPGDRPTTF. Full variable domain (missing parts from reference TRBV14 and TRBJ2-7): EAGVTQFPSHSVIEKGQTVTLRCDPISGHDNLYWYRRVMGKEIKFLLHFVKESKQDESGMPNNRFLAERTGGTYSTLKVQPAELEDSGVYFCASSPGDRPTTFGPGTRLTVT.

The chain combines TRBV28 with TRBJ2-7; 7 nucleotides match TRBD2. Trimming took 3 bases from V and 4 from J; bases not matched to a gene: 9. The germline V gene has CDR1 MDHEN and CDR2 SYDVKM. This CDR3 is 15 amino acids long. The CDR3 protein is CASSFHGGRSYEQYF. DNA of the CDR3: TGTGCCAGCAGTTTCCACGGCGGGAGATCATACGAGCAGTACTTC.

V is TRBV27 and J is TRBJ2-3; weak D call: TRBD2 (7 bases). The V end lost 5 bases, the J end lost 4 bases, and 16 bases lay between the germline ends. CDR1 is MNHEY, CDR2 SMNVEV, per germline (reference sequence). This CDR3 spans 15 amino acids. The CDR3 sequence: CASSTEGGWADTQYF. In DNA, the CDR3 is TGTGCCAGCAGTACCGAGGGGGGGTGGGCAGATACGCAGTATTTT.

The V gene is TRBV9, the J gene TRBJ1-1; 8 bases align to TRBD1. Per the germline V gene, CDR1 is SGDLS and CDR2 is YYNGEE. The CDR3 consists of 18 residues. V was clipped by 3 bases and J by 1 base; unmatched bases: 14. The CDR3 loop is CASSDSPPWTGWNTEAFF. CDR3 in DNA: TGTGCCAGCAGCGATTCCCCCCCGTGGACAGGGTGGAACACTGAAGCTTTCTTT.